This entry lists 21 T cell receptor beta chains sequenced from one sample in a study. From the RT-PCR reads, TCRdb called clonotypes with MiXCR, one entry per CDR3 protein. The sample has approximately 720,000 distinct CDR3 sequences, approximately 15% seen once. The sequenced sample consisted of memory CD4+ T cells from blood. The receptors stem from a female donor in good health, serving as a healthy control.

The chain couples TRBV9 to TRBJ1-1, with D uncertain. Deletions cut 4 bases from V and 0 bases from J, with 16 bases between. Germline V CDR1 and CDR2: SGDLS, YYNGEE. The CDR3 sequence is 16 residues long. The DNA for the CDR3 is TGTGCCAGCAGCTCCCGGACGGAGATAATGAACACTGAAGCTTTCTTT. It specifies CASSSRTEIMNTEAFF. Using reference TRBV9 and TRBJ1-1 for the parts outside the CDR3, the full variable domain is DSGVTQTPKHLITATGQRVTLRCSPRSGDLSVYWYQQSLDQGLQFLIQYYNGEERAKGNILERFSAQQFPDLHSELNLSSLELGDSALYFCASSSRTEIMNTEAFFGQGTRLTVV.

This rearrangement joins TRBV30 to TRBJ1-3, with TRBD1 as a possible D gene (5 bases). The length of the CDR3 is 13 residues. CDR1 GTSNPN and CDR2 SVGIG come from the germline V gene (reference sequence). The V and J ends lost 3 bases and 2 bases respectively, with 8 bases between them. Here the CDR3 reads CAWSRQTGNTIYF. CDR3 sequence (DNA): TGTGCCTGGAGCCGACAGACTGGAAACACCATATATTTT.

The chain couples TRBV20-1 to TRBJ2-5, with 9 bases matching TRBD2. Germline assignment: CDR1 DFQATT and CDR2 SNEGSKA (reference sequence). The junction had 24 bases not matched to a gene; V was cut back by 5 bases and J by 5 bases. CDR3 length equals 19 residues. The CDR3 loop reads CSAAPVGLRGRGGLETQYF. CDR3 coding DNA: TGCAGTGCTGCCCCCGTGGGCCTTCGAGGGCGGGGGGGCCTGGAGACCCAGTACTTC.

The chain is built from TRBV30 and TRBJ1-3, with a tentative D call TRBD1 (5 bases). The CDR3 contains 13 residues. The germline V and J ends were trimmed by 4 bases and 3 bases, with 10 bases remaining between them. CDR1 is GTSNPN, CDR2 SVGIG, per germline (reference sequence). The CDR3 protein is CAWTRGDGNTIYF. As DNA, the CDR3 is TGTGCCTGGACGAGGGGAGATGGAAACACCATATATTTT. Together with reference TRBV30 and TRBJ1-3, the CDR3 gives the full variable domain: SQTIHQWPATLVQPVGSPLSLECTVEGTSNPNLYWYRQAAGRGLQLLFYSVGIGQISSEVPQNLSASRPQDRQFILSSKKLLLSDSGFYLCAWTRGDGNTIYFGEGSWLTVV.

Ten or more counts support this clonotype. The CDR3 is CASRTVGSGDTQYF. The CDR3 nucleotides are TGTGCCAGCAGGACCGTTGGATCGGGAGATACGCAGTATTTT. The rearrangement joins TRBV6-5 to TRBJ2-3; D uncertain. The V gene lost 6 bases and the J gene lost 5 bases, with 15 bases spanning the gap. Per the germline V gene, CDR1 is MNHEY and CDR2 is SVGAGI. The CDR3 contains 14 residues.

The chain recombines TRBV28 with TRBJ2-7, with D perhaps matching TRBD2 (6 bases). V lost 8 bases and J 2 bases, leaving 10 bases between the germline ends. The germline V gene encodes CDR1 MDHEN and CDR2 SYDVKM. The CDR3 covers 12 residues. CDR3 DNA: TGTGCCAGCGCCGGGGGAACCTACGAGCAGTACTTC. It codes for CASAGGTYEQYF.

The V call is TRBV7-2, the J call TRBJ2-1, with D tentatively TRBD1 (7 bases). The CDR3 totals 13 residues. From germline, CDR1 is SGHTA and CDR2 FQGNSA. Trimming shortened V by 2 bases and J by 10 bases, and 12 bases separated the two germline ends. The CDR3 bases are TGTGCCAGCAGCTTATCAGGGGGGACAGAGCAGTTCTTC. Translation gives CASSLSGGTEQFF.

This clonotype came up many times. The CDR3 bases are TGTGCCAGCAGTTACTTGGGACAGGGTCGCTCTGGGGCCAACGTCCTGACTTTC. Encoded protein: CASSYLGQGRSGANVLTF. The rearrangement links TRBV6-5 to TRBJ2-6; 9 bases are shared with TRBD1. Germline V CDR1 and CDR2: MNHEY, SVGAGI. Losses at the gene ends were 1 base for V and 0 bases for J; bases not matched to a gene: 4. The CDR3 has 18 residues.

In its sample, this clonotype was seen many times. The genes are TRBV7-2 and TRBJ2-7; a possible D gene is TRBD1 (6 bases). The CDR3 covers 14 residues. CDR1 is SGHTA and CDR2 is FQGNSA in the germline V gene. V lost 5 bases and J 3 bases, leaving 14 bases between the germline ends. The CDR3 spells CASSRGTHFYEQYF. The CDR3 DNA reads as TGTGCCAGCAGCCGAGGGACACACTTCTACGAGCAGTACTTC.

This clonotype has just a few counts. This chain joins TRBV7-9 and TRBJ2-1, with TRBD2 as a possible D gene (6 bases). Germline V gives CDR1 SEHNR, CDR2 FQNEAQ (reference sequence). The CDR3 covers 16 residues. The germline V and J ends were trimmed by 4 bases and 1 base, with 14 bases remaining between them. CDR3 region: CASSSGGFISYNEQFF. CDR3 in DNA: TGTGCCAGCAGCTCAGGAGGGTTTATATCCTACAATGAGCAGTTCTTC.

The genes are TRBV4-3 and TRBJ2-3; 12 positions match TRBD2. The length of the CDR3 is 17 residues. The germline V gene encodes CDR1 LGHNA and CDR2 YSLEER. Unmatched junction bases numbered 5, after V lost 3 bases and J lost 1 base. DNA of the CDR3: TGCGCCAGCAGCCACAGACCTAGCGGGAGGGGCACAGATACGCAGTATTTT. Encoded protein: CASSHRPSGRGTDTQYF.

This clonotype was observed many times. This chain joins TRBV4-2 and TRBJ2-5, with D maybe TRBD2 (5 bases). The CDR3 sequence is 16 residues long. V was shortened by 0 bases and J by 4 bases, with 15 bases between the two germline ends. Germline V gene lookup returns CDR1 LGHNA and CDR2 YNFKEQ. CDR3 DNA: TGTGCCAGCAGCCAAGATGATCACCGCGCGGGAGAGACCCAGTACTTC. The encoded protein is CASSQDDHRAGETQYF.

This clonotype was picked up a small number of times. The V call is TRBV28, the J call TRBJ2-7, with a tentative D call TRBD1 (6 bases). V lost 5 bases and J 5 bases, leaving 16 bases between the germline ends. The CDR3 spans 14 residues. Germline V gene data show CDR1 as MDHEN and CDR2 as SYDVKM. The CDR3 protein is CASSLGAQRHEQYF. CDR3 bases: TGTGCCAGCAGTCTGGGGGCCCAGCGCCACGAGCAGTACTTC.

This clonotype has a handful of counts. The CDR3 DNA sequence: TGCGCCAGCAGCCCGGATGCCGGGGGCAGGGCCTACTATGGCTACACCTTC. Translation gives CASSPDAGGRAYYGYTF. V gene TRBV4-3 combines with J gene TRBJ1-2, with D perhaps TRBD1 (6 bases). The CDR3 is made up of 17 amino acids. Germline V gene lookup returns CDR1 LGHNA and CDR2 YSLEER. V was pared by 4 bases and J by 3 bases, with 21 bases between.

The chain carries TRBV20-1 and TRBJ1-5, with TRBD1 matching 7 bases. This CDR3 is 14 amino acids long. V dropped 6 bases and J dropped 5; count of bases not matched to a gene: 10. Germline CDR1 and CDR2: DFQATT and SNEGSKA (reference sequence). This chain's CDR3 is CSAEDRDGYQPQHF. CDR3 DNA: TGCAGTGCAGAAGACAGGGACGGGTATCAGCCCCAGCATTTT.

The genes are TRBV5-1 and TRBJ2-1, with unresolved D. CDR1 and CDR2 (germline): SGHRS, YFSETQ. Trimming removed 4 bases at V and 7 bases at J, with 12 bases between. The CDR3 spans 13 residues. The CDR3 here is CASSLQTENEQFF. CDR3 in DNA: TGCGCCAGCAGCCTCCAAACAGAAAATGAGCAGTTCTTC.

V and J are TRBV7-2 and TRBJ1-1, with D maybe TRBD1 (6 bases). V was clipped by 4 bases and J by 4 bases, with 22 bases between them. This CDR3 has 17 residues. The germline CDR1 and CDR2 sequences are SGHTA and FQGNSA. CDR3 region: CASSSNKQGRGITEAFF. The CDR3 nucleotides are TGTGCCAGCAGCTCAAATAAACAGGGCCGCGGAATCACTGAAGCTTTCTTT.

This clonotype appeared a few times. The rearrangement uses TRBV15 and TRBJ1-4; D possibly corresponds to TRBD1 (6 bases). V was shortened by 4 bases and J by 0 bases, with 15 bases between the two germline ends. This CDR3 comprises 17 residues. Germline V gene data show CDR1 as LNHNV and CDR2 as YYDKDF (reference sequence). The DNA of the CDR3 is TGTGCCACCAGCAAAACAGGGATTGGGGCAACTAATGAAAAACTGTTTTTT. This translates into CATSKTGIGATNEKLFF.

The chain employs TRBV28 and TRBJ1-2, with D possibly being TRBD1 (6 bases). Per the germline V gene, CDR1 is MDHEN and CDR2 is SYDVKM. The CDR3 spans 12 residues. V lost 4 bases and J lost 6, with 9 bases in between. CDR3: CASSYYRDGYTF. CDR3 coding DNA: TGTGCCAGCAGTTACTACAGGGATGGCTACACCTTC.

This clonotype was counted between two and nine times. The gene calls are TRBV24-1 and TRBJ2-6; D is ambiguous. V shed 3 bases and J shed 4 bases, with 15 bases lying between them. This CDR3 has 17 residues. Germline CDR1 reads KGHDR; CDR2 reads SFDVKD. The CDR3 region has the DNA TGTGCCACCAGTGATCCTCAACAGACTGCGGGGGCCAACGTCCTGACTTTC. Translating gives CATSDPQQTAGANVLTF.

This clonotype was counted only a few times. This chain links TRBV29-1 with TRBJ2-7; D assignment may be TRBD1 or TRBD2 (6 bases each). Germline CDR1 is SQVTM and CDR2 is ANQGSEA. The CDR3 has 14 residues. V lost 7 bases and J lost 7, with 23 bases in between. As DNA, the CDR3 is TGCAGCGCCGGGGGCTCAGGGACGGTCTGGGAGCAGTACTTC. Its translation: CSAGGSGTVWEQYF.